This entry describes one T cell receptor beta chain. The record originates from a study of blood T cell repertoires in COVID-19. Study details: Samples taken during acute and convalescent COVID-19 were collected in the United States, Italy and Spain.

V shed 4 bases and J 1 base; nucleotides not matched to a gene: 4. The CDR3 covers 16 residues. The V gene's germline CDR1 is LGHDT and CDR2 YNNKEL (reference sequence). Generated by immunoSEQ multiplex PCR, the TCRdb table keeps only in-frame clones and is missing some. Of around 460,000 clones in the sample, around 90% were seen once. The chain uses TRBV3-1 (or the pseudogene TRBV3-2) and TRBJ2-6; 7 nucleotides align to TRBD1. Source material: peripheral blood. The clonotype comes from a man between 18 and 35 years old with COVID-19, enrolled during active disease. The CDR3 reads CASSPHRGSGANVLTF. CDR3 coding DNA: TGTGCCAGCAGCCCTCACAGGGGATCTGGGGCCAACGTCCTGACTTTC.